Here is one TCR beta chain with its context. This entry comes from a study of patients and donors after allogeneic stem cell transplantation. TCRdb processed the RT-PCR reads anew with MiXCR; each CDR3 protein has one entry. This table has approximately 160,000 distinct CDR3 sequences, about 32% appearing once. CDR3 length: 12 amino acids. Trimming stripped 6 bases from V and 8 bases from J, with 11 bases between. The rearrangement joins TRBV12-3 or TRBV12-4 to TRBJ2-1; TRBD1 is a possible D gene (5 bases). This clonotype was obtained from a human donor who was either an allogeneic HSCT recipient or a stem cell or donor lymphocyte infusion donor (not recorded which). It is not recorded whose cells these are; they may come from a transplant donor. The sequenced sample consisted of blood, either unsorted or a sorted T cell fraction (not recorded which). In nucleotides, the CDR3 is TGTGCCAGCAGGGACAACATGGATGAGCAGTTCTTC. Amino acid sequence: CASRDNMDEQFF.